This T cell receptor beta chain was recorded in a study of blood T cells in healthy people across ages. Germline V gives CDR1 SQVTM, CDR2 ANQGSEA. The V end was cut by 1 base, the J end by 0 bases, with 14 bases between. The CDR3 extends over 16 amino acids. Primed by a sample-barcoded 5' primer and a J-beta primer mix, a second PCR proceeded for about 7 to 12 cycles. TCRdb itself ran the 5' RACE reads through MiXCR, one entry per CDR3 protein. The sample shows about 1.4 million distinct CDR3 sequences, 55% to 75% of them seen only once. Sequencing input: blood. This chain joins TRBV29-1 and TRBJ2-3; tentatively, D is TRBD2 (5 bases). The source is a man younger than 35 in good health. CDR3 DNA sequence: TGCAGCGTTGAAGTACCCCGTGGCGGGAGCACAGATACGCAGTATTTT. Protein product: CSVEVPRGGSTDTQYF.